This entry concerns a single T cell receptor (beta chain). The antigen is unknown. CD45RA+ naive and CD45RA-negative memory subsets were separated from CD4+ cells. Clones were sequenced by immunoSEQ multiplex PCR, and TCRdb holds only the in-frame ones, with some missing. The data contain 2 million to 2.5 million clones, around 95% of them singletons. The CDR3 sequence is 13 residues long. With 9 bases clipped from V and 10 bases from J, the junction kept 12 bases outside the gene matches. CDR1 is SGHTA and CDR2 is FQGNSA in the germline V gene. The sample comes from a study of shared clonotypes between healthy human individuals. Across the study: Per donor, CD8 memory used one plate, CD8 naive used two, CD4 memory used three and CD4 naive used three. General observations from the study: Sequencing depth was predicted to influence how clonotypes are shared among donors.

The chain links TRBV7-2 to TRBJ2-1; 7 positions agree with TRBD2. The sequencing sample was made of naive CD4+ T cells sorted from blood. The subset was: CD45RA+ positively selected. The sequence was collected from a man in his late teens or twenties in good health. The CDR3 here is CASGSGNLLEQFF. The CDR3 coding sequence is TGTGCCAGTGGCAGCGGGAACCTTCTGGAGCAGTTCTTC.